This T cell receptor (beta chain) was captured by sequencing in a study of T cell responses to AZD1222 COVID-19 vaccine. Looking at the study overall: Recipients boosted at about 4 weeks or about 12 weeks are pooled. The study, taken as a whole, reports: Vaccine-associated CD4 TCRs spanned spike, dominant at 160-218 and 743-854. Two AZD1222 doses significantly raised spike-specific TCR breadth and depth over controls. The study identified only five to seven AZD1222 recipients as seropositive at baseline.

CDR3 length equals 15 residues. Germline CDR1 LGHNA, CDR2 YNFKEQ. V was shortened by 2 bases and J by 5 bases, with 15 bases between the two germline ends. Sequencing used immunoSEQ multiplex PCR; TCRdb keeps in-frame clones, though not all of them. Of around 160,000 clones listed, around 91% are singletons. On this clone: Antigen unknown.

This chain connects TRBV4-2 to TRBJ1-1; possibly TRBD1 for D (6 bases). The sequencing used peripheral blood, collected on day 0 of AZD1222 vaccination. The source is an adult in good health. The CDR3 nucleotides are TGTGCCAGCAGCCAATCCCCGGGGAGGGGGACTGAAGCTTTCTTT. It codes for CASSQSPGRGTEAFF.